The clone carrying this T cell receptor beta chain was found a few times. These data originate in a study of blood T cell repertoires in COVID-19. Overall study context: The cDNA or gDNA used as material had been derived from T cells, B-cell-depleted T cells, or PBMCs.

Original methodology: Reference gene primer amplification gave estimated nucleated cell counts. Only in-frame clones appear in the TCRdb table, and some are missing; sequencing was by immunoSEQ multiplex PCR. V and J calls and clone size follow that table, whereas D and trimming were derived from the DNA. Among fewer than 350,000 clones, 85% were seen once, and the ten largest hold approximately 1.9%. Per germline, CDR1 MDHEN and CDR2 SYDVKM. With V trimmed by 6 bases and J by 0 bases, 6 bases remained unmatched. This CDR3 has 15 residues. Sequenced input: PBMCs or T cells enriched from blood (not recorded which). V and J are TRBV28 and TRBJ1-1; 8 bases align to TRBD1. The clonotype was recovered from a woman aged 25 to 39 who had been exposed to COVID-19. CDR3 amino acids: CASRGQGEMNTEAFF. The CDR3 coding sequence is TGTGCCAGCAGAGGACAGGGCGAGATGAACACTGAAGCTTTCTTT.